What follows is one T cell receptor beta chain and its context. Its antigen is currently not known. Within one base of it there is no much larger clone, and no base qualities were kept. There are 14 amino acids in the CDR3, from cysteine to phenylalanine inclusive. Of the read, only the CDR3 DNA is kept; its 42 bases are in frame from base 1. CDR1 SGHDT and CDR2 YYEEEE were looked up in the germline V gene. V is cut by 0 bases and J by 1 base, and the space between the germline ends is 7 bases. In total, fewer than 750 healthy bone marrow donors made up the cohort. Cohort members were all nominally healthy when sampled, although unrecorded immune exposures were likely present. The donor tested CMV seronegative and was one of the 352 seronegative cohort members. Each donor provided a peripheral blood sample, and peripheral blood mononuclear cells were used for TCR beta sequencing. Genomic DNA was extracted from the blood cell samples with the Qiagen DNeasy Blood Extraction Kit.

The data were obtained in a study of cytomegalovirus exposure and HLA in healthy donors (dated by TCRdb to 2017 to 2019). Regarding the research as a whole: An earlier analysis of approximately 590 of the donors reported 250 to 300 Gb of sequence data and roughly 100 million unique TCR beta sequences from 190 million or so T cells. The study was designed to test whether signatures of past pathogen exposure could be identified by cataloging public T cell receptors. The genetic ancestry cluster associated with self-reported Caucasian donors included 70% to 85% of the roughly 390 genotyped donors. HLA typing included class I and class II loci at four-digit resolution. Along with the approximately 700-subject first cohort, a separate validation cohort of over 90 different subjects was used. An early release covering more than 500 HLA-typed donors comprised about 320 gigabases of sequencing data and some 79 million unique TCR sequences. Five DR-DQ haplotypes were treated as single units for association and clustering because of strong linkage in the cohort. In a later analysis, previously published TCR beta repertoires from fewer than 750 donors were re-analyzed and high-resolution HLA genotyping was added so that TCR occurrence patterns could be studied. An earlier analysis of some 600 of the donors applied high-throughput TCR beta sequencing to assess whether each TCR beta V gene segment acted as functional or pseudogenic. Donor age, sex, ethnicity and CMV serostatus were compiled together with the repertoire data. All discovery cohort repertoires had been generated using a single sequencing platform. To predict cytomegalovirus infection status, the study brought together high-throughput TCR immunosequencing, statistical association of individual TCRs with disease status, and machine learning. In the later analysis, no new phenotypic data were used to find candidate immune exposures; instead, reliance was placed on TCR beta sequences and their occurrence across donors. Typing coverage differed by locus: A, B, C, DRB1 and DQB1 were typed in roughly 629-640 donors, DQA1 in approximately 520, DPA1 in 606, and DPB1 in around 440. Genome-wide SNP genotypes for about 60% of the roughly 700 donors were used in a later genetic analysis, which treated that subset as a discovery cohort. The T cell repertoires of around 730 subjects were profiled by immunosequencing and related to cytomegalovirus serostatus. Among some 410 genotyped donors of the cohort, an average of approximately 220,000 unique TCR beta nucleotide sequences was sequenced per donor, of which roughly 17% were non-productive. Here is what the overall study found, with its caveats: At a false discovery rate of 0.05, a later analysis linked about 17,000 TCR beta sequences to specific HLA alleles. In vitro tests confirmed that a few of the cytomegalovirus-associated TCR beta chains recognize cytomegalovirus antigens. Because counts were too low, more than 15 rarely observed V segments, including chromosome 9 orphons, were excluded from the earlier analysis of 587 of the donors. Several of the top co-occurrence clusters appeared to be linked to parvovirus B19, influenza, CMV and Epstein-Barr virus, according to a later analysis. When HLA alleles, especially DR and DQ, strongly co-occurred, TCR associations were difficult to assign to individual alleles. Linkage disequilibrium might explain the correlated functional status among segregating V segments, but an unknown experimental factor could not be excluded. A further reported finding was that TCR beta sequences accurately predicted the HLA-A and HLA-B alleles for most subjects in the first cohort. Across donors, most TCR sequences were observed very rarely, whereas some public TCRs were present in many individuals. In this cohort, only TCR beta chains were sequenced, and detectable features were limited by the absence of alpha or paired-chain data. In an earlier analysis of more than 500 of the donors, most TCR beta V segments appeared in productive rearrangements about 87% or about 30% of the time, broadly matching IMGT annotations. Because the 87-base-pair reads could not distinguish some IMGT-functional V segments, including TRBV6-2 and TRBV6-3, those segments were excluded. A total of 150 or so TCR beta chains were listed by the study as associated with cytomegalovirus. An association between a missense DCLRE1C variant and V-gene and J-gene trimming of TCR beta chains was found in a later genetic analysis and replicated in an independent cohort. Because some donors lacked HLA typing at each locus, the association tests relied only on the typed subset. According to a later analysis, TCR association rates differed among HLA loci, with DRB1 alleles showing the most associated TCRs and HLA-C alleles showing the fewest. Roughly uniform sequencing depth across donors was assumed in presence/absence analyses, although this assumption may not hold. A later analysis found that most CMV-associated TCR beta chains appeared HLA-restricted, with HLA associations seemingly driven largely by CMV exposure. For the cohort, immune exposure information was limited to CMV serostatus. According to a later genetic analysis, donors in an Asian-associated ancestry cluster had fewer N-insertions in productive TCRs than the roughly 660-donor mean. In a later analysis, HLA-associated TCR beta chains showed more clonal expansion and lower generation probabilities than non-associated chains that were equally common. The authors suggested that the approach could potentially be extended to other disease states and immunological phenotypes. A cluster of highly shared sequence variants was judged likely to represent a technical artifact of the sequencing pipeline. The classifier was reported to diagnose cytomegalovirus status with high specificity and sensitivity in both the original cohort and the validation cohort.

The receptor library was made with the immunoSEQ multiplex PCR assay. For the multiplex PCR, a mixture combining 60 forward primers for TCR Vbeta segments and 13 reverse primers for TCR Jbeta segments was used. Amplification of the CDR3 region of rearranged TCR beta genes was performed with a multiplex PCR assay on genomic DNA. Amplified TCR beta libraries were sequenced as 87-base-pair reads on the Illumina HiSeq System. Per the source publication's procedure: A later analysis counted around 72 million unique TCR beta chains across the 550 to 700 repertoires, and 9.5 million to 11 million of these chains were shared by at least two donors. To remove PCR and sequencing errors, raw reads were error-corrected and collapsed into unique sequences using a nearest-neighbor algorithm that merged closely related sequences. V, D and J gene segments were assigned by aligning CDR3 sequences to IMGT reference sequences. For a sequence to be retained, a match of at least six nucleotides was required to both a V gene segment and a J gene segment. A rearrangement counted as productive if the CDR3 had no stop codons and remained in frame with V and J, and every other rearrangement counted as non-productive. CDR3 was defined by IMGT convention, running from the second conserved V-encoded cysteine to the conserved J-encoded phenylalanine. Sequences without an unambiguous match to a single V gene segment were excluded from the earlier analysis of about 600 of the donors. In an earlier analysis of 587 of the donors, V segments were called functional above 56.7% productive rearrangements and were called segregating when the between-donor standard deviation exceeded 5%. A statistical classification framework was developed to diagnose cytomegalovirus status using the catalog of TCR beta chain sequences. In a later analysis, TCR nucleotide sequences were compared against IMGT/GENE-DB human TR gene sequences so that V and J genes could be assigned. In a later analysis, CDR3 sequences and most-parsimonious VDJ recombination scenarios were assigned using the TCRdist pipeline. In a later analysis, each TCR beta chain was defined by its CDR3 amino acid sequence together with its V-gene family, and reads lacking a unique V-gene family were excluded. To address suspected cross-contamination and a sequencing artifact, a later analysis removed around 600 highly shared, low-generation-probability nucleotide sequences. In a later analysis, a clonal expansion index for each public chain was calculated from normalized within-repertoire ranks of inferred template counts. A later analysis computed generation probabilities with a VDJ recombination model fitted to out-of-frame rearrangements, and checked the results against IGoR. In a later analysis, hypergeometric tests were used to score TCR-TCR, TCR-HLA and TCR-CMV co-occurrence, with a repertoire-size bias correction applied to TCR pairs. False discovery rates were estimated in a later analysis by permuting HLA or CMV assignments 20 times. In a later analysis, co-occurring TCRs were grouped using DBSCAN, and TCRdist sequence similarity was added for clustering within HLA-allele-positive subsets. Repertoires with fewer than 30,000 or more than 120,000 public chains, plus five repertoires with anomalous nucleotide sharing, were excluded from co-occurrence clustering. Sourced from immuneACCESS, this table was stored by TCRdb with only in-frame sequences that have V and J called. A share of the clones is absent; for the studies checked, an unresolved V gene accounts for under half, and the remainder has no known explanation. The V and J calls and clone size are taken from that table; D and trimming were inferred from the DNA. This sample comprises fewer than 150,000 clones, about 80% of them detected only once. Around 4.9% of the sample rests with the top ten.

The sequence is built from TRBV5-6 and TRBJ1-1; a tentative D match to TRBD1 spans 6 bases. Material for sequencing was PBMCs. This receptor was identified in a male donor in good health and CMV-seronegative. The CDR3 reads CASSLDRANTEAFF. DNA sequence: TGTGCCAGCAGCTTGGACAGGGCGAACACTGAAGCTTTCTTT.